This is a list of T cell receptor beta chains from one sample in a study of shared T cell receptors in the human thymus. Libraries were prepared by immunoSEQ multiplex PCR; TCRdb keeps only in-frame clonotypes and omits some of them. The table lists more than 550,000 clones, 70% to 90% of them singletons. This same sample was also part of a study on human thymus T cells.

What was sequenced was thymocytes. These receptors were collected from a girl under three years old with a congenital heart defect. The conserved cysteine and the conserved F or W are not part of the CDR3 here.

v_gene: TRBV2; CDR3aa: ASKGTSKAYEQY
v_gene: TRBV10-2; CDR3aa: ASRAIGQGQPQH
v_gene: TRBV27; CDR3aa: ASSLTQQGVRDIQY
v_gene: TRBV6-6; CDR3aa: ASSYSGVTYQPQH
v_gene: TRBV7-6; CDR3aa: ASSSRQSRDRNPYEQY
v_gene: TRBV7-9; CDR3aa: ASSFQPTQPLGNTGELF
v_gene: TRBV5-1; CDR3aa: ASSPTTGQGGTEAF
v_gene: TRBV2; CDR3aa: ASIARAHTDTQY
v_gene: TRBV7-9; CDR3aa: ASSSLIGGRYEQY
v_gene: TRBV7-4; CDR3aa: ASSAQPGDRGGYT
v_gene: TRBV5-4; CDR3aa: ASSLESNLGTEAF
v_gene: TRBV28; CDR3aa: ASSWPARGGGFYNEQF
v_gene: TRBV4-1; CDR3aa: ASSHLIEYGYT
v_gene: TRBV6-5; CDR3aa: ASSRDTYEQY
v_gene: TRBV4-3; CDR3aa: ASSQDSGRGSAEQY
v_gene: TRBV4-2; CDR3aa: ASSQAPRPGRAECPGEQY
v_gene: TRBV11-2; CDR3aa: ASSSLGGIGIGYT
v_gene: TRBV28; CDR3aa: ASSLTGTSTQY
v_gene: TRBV9; CDR3aa: ASSAFGSPSEKLF
v_gene: TRBV6-5; CDR3aa: ASGVPQH
v_gene: TRBV6-1; CDR3aa: ASSEIGRVQGNVAAGYT
v_gene: TRBV6-1; CDR3aa: ASSGYEQY
v_gene: TRBV7-8; CDR3aa: ASSLGPSGGCRSGELF
v_gene: TRBV5-4; CDR3aa: ASSSPGKGDYGYT
v_gene: TRBV29-1; CDR3aa: SVEGTVDGYT
v_gene: TRBV4-3; CDR3aa: ASSHDDRYWDLNTEAF
v_gene: TRBV29-1; CDR3aa: SVESGGGELHYNEQF
v_gene: TRBV4-3; CDR3aa: ASSQDLGRALCGYT
v_gene: TRBV7-9; CDR3aa: ASSLVPPVGQGRYEQY
v_gene: TRBV9; CDR3aa: ASSPRAGRLAGGQGTDTQY
v_gene: TRBV5-4; CDR3aa: ASSHRTGANTGELF
v_gene: TRBV11-2; CDR3aa: ASSARPTGGPPGEQY
v_gene: TRBV6-5; CDR3aa: ASSYVSSMPTGELF
v_gene: TRBV16; CDR3aa: ASSEVAGGTDTQY
v_gene: TRBV7-2; CDR3aa: ASTLRGDPLH
v_gene: TRBV27; CDR3aa: ASSFAGRVIGETQY
v_gene: TRBV2; CDR3aa: ASIESRGGTGELF
v_gene: TRBV27; CDR3aa: ASSLRSGGAEAF
v_gene: TRBV4-1; CDR3aa: ASSHRDREEWDQETQY
v_gene: TRBV5-1; CDR3aa: ASSFSSDYNEQF
v_gene: TRBV4-3; CDR3aa: ASSQVRPGREKLF
v_gene: TRBV6-5; CDR3aa: ASHGRHYEQY
v_gene: TRBV28; CDR3aa: ASSPFVPPTGEGKGNEQF
v_gene: TRBV28; CDR3aa: ASSLHPAHQETQY
v_gene: TRBV5-6; CDR3aa: ASSLSTFGSNYGYT
v_gene: TRBV25-1; CDR3aa: ASSPTRGQDRTYEQY
v_gene: TRBV6-6; CDR3aa: ASSPGDRESGEQY
v_gene: TRBV6-5; CDR3aa: ASSQGGTEAF
v_gene: TRBV5-6; CDR3aa: ASRQTGGFNYGYT
v_gene: TRBV5-4; CDR3aa: ASSLPSGGKETQY
v_gene: TRBV6-4; CDR3aa: ASSEASGAATGELF
v_gene: TRBV10-1; CDR3aa: ASSDGGDYGYT
v_gene: TRBV5-6; CDR3aa: ASSLRGILEQY
v_gene: TRBV7-2; CDR3aa: ASSRKPTGELF
v_gene: TRBV4-1; CDR3aa: ASSQEGYRRGGKDTQY
v_gene: TRBV5-4; CDR3aa: ASSSRVGYGYT
v_gene: TRBV7-9; CDR3aa: ASSLDPGQAPYGSYEQY
v_gene: TRBV4-3; CDR3aa: ASSQDCGRTRKMRGYT